The 2 T cell receptor beta chains below were found in one sample sequenced in a study of blood T cell repertoires in COVID-19. Measured with immunoSEQ multiplex PCR; TCRdb has only the in-frame clones, and not every one. The sample has roughly 190,000 clones; about 80% are singletons. The source material was peripheral blood. These TCRs come from a human donor with acute or convalescent COVID-19. The donor label of this sample is uncertain.

This clone showed up just once. The genes are TRBV7-2 and TRBJ2-1; 7 bases align to TRBD2. CDR3 length: 14 residues. V was pared by 5 bases and J by 7 bases, with 8 bases of the junction left unmatched. Germline CDR1 and CDR2: SGHTA and FQGNSA. The CDR3 DNA sequence: TGTGCCAGCAGCCTCCGACTAGCCGGGAATGAGCAGTTCTTC. Residues: CASSLRLAGNEQFF.

The chain has TRBV5-1 and TRBJ2-5; 9 bases are shared with TRBD2. The germline V gene encodes CDR1 SGHRS and CDR2 YFSETQ. The V segment lost 5 bases and the J segment 4 bases; nucleotides outside the gene matches: 12. The CDR3 covers 16 residues. The CDR3 loop is CASSPFGGRAAETQYF. CDR3 nucleotide sequence: TGCGCCAGCAGTCCCTTTGGCGGGAGGGCCGCAGAGACCCAGTACTTC.